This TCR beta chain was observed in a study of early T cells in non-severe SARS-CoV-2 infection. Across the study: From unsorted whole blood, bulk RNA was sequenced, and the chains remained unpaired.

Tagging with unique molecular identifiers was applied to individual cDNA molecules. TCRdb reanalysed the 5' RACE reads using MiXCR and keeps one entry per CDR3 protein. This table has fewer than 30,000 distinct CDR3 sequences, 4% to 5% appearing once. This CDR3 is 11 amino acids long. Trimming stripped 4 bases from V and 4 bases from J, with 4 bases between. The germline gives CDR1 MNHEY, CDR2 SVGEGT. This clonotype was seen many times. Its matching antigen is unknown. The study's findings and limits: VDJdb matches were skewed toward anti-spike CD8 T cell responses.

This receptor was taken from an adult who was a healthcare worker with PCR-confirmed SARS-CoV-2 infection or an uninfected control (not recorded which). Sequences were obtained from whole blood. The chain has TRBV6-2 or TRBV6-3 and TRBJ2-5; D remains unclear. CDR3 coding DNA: TGTGCCAGCAGTTGGGCAGAGACCCAGTACTTC. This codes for CASSWAETQYF.